Each of the 20 T cell receptor beta chains below was sequenced from the same sample in a study of cytomegalovirus exposure and HLA in healthy donors. Amplification used 60 Vbeta primers and 13 Jbeta primers. Clones were read by immunoSEQ multiplex PCR, and TCRdb kept only the in-frame ones, dropping some. This sample has about 94,000 clones; more than 75% occur once, and the top ten carry less than 0.95%. Sequencing input: PBMCs. Receptors were obtained from an older woman in good health and CMV-seronegative.

The chain recombines TRBV25-1 with TRBJ1-4; no firm D call. The CDR3 extends over 14 amino acids. Germline loops: CDR1 MGHDK, CDR2 SYGVNS. V was shortened by 4 bases and J by 10 bases, with 16 bases between the two germline ends. CDR3 residues: CASSVGIQFPKLFF. CDR3 nucleotide sequence: TGTGCCAGCAGTGTCGGAATACAGTTCCCAAAACTGTTTTTT.

J is TRBJ2-3 and V is TRBV4-3; D is ambiguous. With 0 bases removed from V and 3 bases from J, the gap between germline ends came to 10 bases. Germline V gene data show CDR1 as LGHNA and CDR2 as YSLEER. This CDR3 has 15 amino acids. The CDR3 here is CASSQDGSGTDTQYF. As DNA, the CDR3 is TGCGCCAGCAGCCAAGACGGTTCAGGAACAGATACGCAGTATTTT.

The chain is built from TRBV7-2 and TRBJ2-7; TRBD2 might be the D (6 bases). The germline gives CDR1 SGHTA, CDR2 FQGNSA. Trimming removed 3 bases at V and 4 bases at J, with 13 bases between. CDR3 length: 14 amino acids. The CDR3 loop is CASSFLGGGYEQYF. The CDR3 DNA reads as TGTGCCAGCAGCTTTTTAGGTGGGGGGTACGAGCAGTACTTC. Combining the CDR3 with reference TRBV7-2 and TRBJ2-7 gives the whole variable domain GAGVSQSPSNKVTEKGKDVELRCDPISGHTALYWYRQSLGQGLEFLIYFQGNSAPDKSGLPSDRFSAERTGGSVSTLTIQRTQQEDSAVYLCASSFLGGGYEQYFGPGTRLTVT.

The V call is TRBV4-3, the J call TRBJ2-3; D not certain. The CDR3 covers 15 residues. Trimming pared 4 bases from V and 0 bases from J, leaving 11 bases between. Germline assignment: CDR1 LGHNA and CDR2 YSLEER. The chain's CDR3 is CASSPRATSTDTQYF. CDR3 coding DNA: TGCGCCAGCAGCCCCAGAGCGACTAGCACAGATACGCAGTATTTT.

The genes are TRBV6-1 and TRBJ2-2; tentatively, D is TRBD2 (5 bases). Trimming removed 7 bases at V and 4 bases at J, with 7 bases between. CDR3 size: 12 residues. The germline CDR1 and CDR2 sequences are MNHNS and SASEGT. In DNA form, the CDR3 reads TGTGCCAGCAAGCGGACCACCGGGGAGCTGTTTTTT. This sequence encodes CASKRTTGELFF.

A few counts support this clone. This chain joins TRBV19 and TRBJ2-6, with 8 bases fitting TRBD1. CDR3 length: 18 residues. The germline V gene encodes CDR1 LNHDA and CDR2 SQIVND (reference sequence). V shed 7 bases and J 2 bases; nucleotides not matched to a gene: 13. The CDR3 spells CASNKHGQGVPGANVLTF. The CDR3 coding sequence is TGTGCCAGTAACAAACACGGACAGGGAGTACCTGGGGCCAACGTCCTGACTTTC.

V is TRBV7-6 and J is TRBJ1-1; a weak D match, TRBD1 (5 bases). Germline V gives CDR1 SGHVS, CDR2 FNYEAQ. Trimming took 6 bases from V and 1 from J, leaving 21 bases between them. This CDR3 contains 17 residues. This chain's CDR3 is CASSWGLLTEPNTEAFF. The DNA of the CDR3 is TGTGCCAGCAGTTGGGGTTTGTTGACAGAGCCGAACACTGAAGCTTTCTTT. Full variable domain (outside the CDR3, taken from reference TRBV7-6 and TRBJ1-1): GAGVSQSPRYKVTKRGQDVALRCDPISGHVSLYWYRQALGQGPEFLTYFNYEAQQDKSGLPNDRFSAERPEGSISTLTIQRTEQRDSAMYRCASSWGLLTEPNTEAFFGQGTRLTVV.

The rearrangement joins TRBV5-8 to TRBJ2-1, with 9 bases fitting TRBD2. CDR1 is SGHTS, CDR2 YDEGEE, per germline. J lost 7 bases, V lost 6 bases, and 11 bases had no gene match. This CDR3 contains 15 residues. The CDR3 bases are TGTGCCAGCACCCTGTGGGCTAGCGGGAAGAATGAGCAGTTCTTC. Translating gives CASTLWASGKNEQFF.

This chain links TRBV5-1 with TRBJ1-2; TRBD1 matches at 7 bases. The V gene end was trimmed by 0 bases and the J gene end by 8 bases; junction bases not matched to a gene: 22. The germline V gene has CDR1 SGHRS and CDR2 YFSETQ. CDR3 size: 19 residues. The CDR3 region is CASSLVREGTAHYALGYTF. The CDR3 DNA is TGCGCCAGCAGCTTGGTGCGGGAAGGGACAGCACATTATGCTTTGGGCTACACCTTC. The complete variable domain, with remaining parts taken from reference TRBV5-1 and TRBJ1-2, reads KAGVTQTPRYLIKTRGQQVTLSCSPISGHRSVSWYQQTPGQGLQFLFEYFSETQRNKGNFPGRFSGRQFSNSRSEMNVSTLELGDSALYLCASSLVREGTAHYALGYTFGSGTRLTVV.

J is TRBJ2-2 and V is TRBV6-4, with D maybe TRBD1 (5 bases). This CDR3 is built from 15 residues. The germline gives CDR1 MRHNA, CDR2 SNTAGT. The V end lost 6 bases, the J end lost 8 bases, and 19 bases lay between the germline ends. The CDR3 bases are TGTGCCAGCAGCGTTAATACAGGAGCGATGGGGGAGCTGTTTTTT. Translated, it gives CASSVNTGAMGELFF.

The CDR3 region has the DNA TGTGCCAGCAGCTTAGAGGGCGGGGGCTACTCCTACAATGAGCAGTTCTTC. Residues: CASSLEGGGYSYNEQFF. This rearrangement joins TRBV7-6 to TRBJ2-1; possible D gene TRBD2, 7 bases. Germline CDR1 is SGHVS and CDR2 is FNYEAQ. The ends were cut back, 1 base at V and 0 bases at J, with 13 bases in the middle. The length of the CDR3 is 17 residues. The full variable domain, rest sourced from reference TRBV7-6 and TRBJ2-1, is GAGVSQSPRYKVTKRGQDVALRCDPISGHVSLYWYRQALGQGPEFLTYFNYEAQQDKSGLPNDRFSAERPEGSISTLTIQRTEQRDSAMYRCASSLEGGGYSYNEQFFGPGTRLTVL.

This chain joins TRBV7-2 and TRBJ1-3; D gene uncertain. This CDR3 region has 15 residues. Trimming stripped 1 base from V and 0 bases from J, with 7 bases between. The germline V gene has CDR1 SGHTA and CDR2 FQGNSA. The CDR3 nucleotides are TGTGCCAGCAGCTTAGAACAGATCTCTGGAAACACCATATATTTT. Its translation: CASSLEQISGNTIYF.

V and J are TRBV19 and TRBJ2-1; no clear D gene. V lost 3 bases and J lost 8, with 14 bases in between. The germline V gene encodes CDR1 LNHDA and CDR2 SQIVND (reference sequence). There are 14 residues in the CDR3. CDR3 protein: CASSMGGGDYEQFF. In nucleotides, the CDR3 is TGTGCCAGTAGTATGGGTGGCGGCGACTATGAGCAGTTCTTC.

This rearrangement joins TRBV7-9 to TRBJ2-7; D unresolved. The V gene's germline CDR1 is SEHNR and CDR2 FQNEAQ (reference sequence). V was pared by 5 bases and J by 8 bases, with 13 bases between. The CDR3 loop spans 12 amino acids. The CDR3 DNA follows: TGTGCCAGCAGCCCACACCCGTTCCAGCAGTACTTC. Residues: CASSPHPFQQYF.

The rearrangement joins TRBV7-2 to TRBJ2-5; 7 positions match TRBD2. This CDR3 comprises 15 residues. V trimming: 7 bases; J trimming: 5 bases; junction bases outside the gene matches: 13. Germline V lookup: CDR1 SGHTA, CDR2 FQGNSA. CDR3 region: CASIPQVGGGETQYF. In DNA form, the CDR3 reads TGTGCCAGCATTCCCCAAGTCGGGGGAGGGGAGACCCAGTACTTC.

The chain carries TRBV11-2 and TRBJ2-2; D remains ambiguous. Germline values: CDR1 SGHAT, CDR2 FQNNGV. The CDR3 has 14 amino acids. The ends were cut back, 1 base at V and 4 bases at J, with 7 bases in the middle. CDR3: CASSLGPGTGELFF. In nucleotides, the CDR3 is TGTGCCAGCAGCTTAGGTCCGGGCACCGGGGAGCTGTTTTTT.

There are a few counts of this clone. The V call is TRBV7-2, the J call TRBJ2-1; weak D call: TRBD1 (5 bases). Germline V gene sequence: CDR1 SGHTA, CDR2 FQGNSA. The CDR3 is 12 residues long. The V end lost 1 base, the J end lost 7 bases, and 5 bases lay between the germline ends. The CDR3 is CASSLEGNEQFF. The CDR3 nucleotides read TGTGCCAGCAGCTTAGAGGGGAATGAGCAGTTCTTC.

This sequence joins TRBV10-2 and TRBJ1-2, with D perhaps matching TRBD1 (5 bases). The germline gives CDR1 WSHSY, CDR2 SAAADI. V gave up 8 bases and J gave up 0 bases, with 16 bases separating them. The CDR3 runs to 15 residues. CDR3 in DNA: TGCGCCAGCGTCGCCGGGACTCACTCTAACTATGGCTACACCTTC. Its protein is CASVAGTHSNYGYTF.

This sequence joins TRBV6-6 and TRBJ1-3; D is ambiguous. The CDR3 totals 15 residues. Per germline, CDR1 MNHNY and CDR2 SVGAGI (reference sequence). V shed 5 bases and J shed 0 bases, with 11 bases lying between them. The CDR3 sequence: CASSPSYSSGNTIYF. CDR3 bases: TGTGCCAGCAGTCCCTCTTACAGCTCTGGAAACACCATATATTTT.

The chain joins TRBV6-1 to TRBJ2-7, with TRBD1 matching over 8 bases. Losses at the gene ends were 3 bases for V and 3 bases for J; bases not matched to a gene: 7. CDR1 and CDR2 from the germline V gene are MNHNS and SASEGT. CDR3 length: 15 residues. In DNA form, the CDR3 reads TGTGCCAGCAGTGATTCCCGACAGGGGAGCTACGAGCAGTACTTC. Its protein is CASSDSRQGSYEQYF.